This TCR beta chain came from a study of blood T cell repertoires in COVID-19. Looking at the study overall: From the United States, Italy and Spain came samples of acute and convalescent COVID-19. In each case, the material was cDNA or gDNA derived from T cells, B-cell-depleted T cells, or PBMCs.

In the authors' workflow: Using reference gene primer amplification, nucleated cell counts were estimated. Generated by immunoSEQ multiplex PCR, the TCRdb table keeps only in-frame clones and is missing some. V and J calls and clone size are those listed in that table; D and trimming were worked out from the DNA. The repertoire holds 180,000 or so clones, with 86% as singletons. CDR1 and CDR2 (germline): SGHTA, FQGTGA. V lost 4 bases, J lost 1 base, and 4 bases lay in between. This CDR3 is 13 amino acids long. The origin of this receptor is a man between 18 and 29 years old with acute or convalescent COVID-19. The gene calls are TRBV7-3 and TRBJ2-2; D unclear. The specimen was peripheral blood. CDR3 region: CASSSGNTGELFF. In nucleotides, the CDR3 is TGTGCCAGCAGCTCCGGGAACACCGGGGAGCTGTTTTTT.